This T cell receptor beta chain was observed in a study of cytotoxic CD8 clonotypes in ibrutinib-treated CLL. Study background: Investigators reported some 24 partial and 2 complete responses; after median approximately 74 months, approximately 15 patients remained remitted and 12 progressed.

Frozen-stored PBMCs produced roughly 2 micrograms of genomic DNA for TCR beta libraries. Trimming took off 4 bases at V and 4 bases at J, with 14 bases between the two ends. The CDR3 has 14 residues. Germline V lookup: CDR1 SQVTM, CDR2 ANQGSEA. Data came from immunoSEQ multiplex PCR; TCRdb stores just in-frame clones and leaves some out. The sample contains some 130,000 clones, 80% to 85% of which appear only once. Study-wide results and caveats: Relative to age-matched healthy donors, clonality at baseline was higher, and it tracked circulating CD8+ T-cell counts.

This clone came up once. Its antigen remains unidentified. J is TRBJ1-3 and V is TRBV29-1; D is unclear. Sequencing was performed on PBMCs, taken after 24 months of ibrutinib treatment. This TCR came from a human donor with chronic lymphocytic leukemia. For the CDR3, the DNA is TGCAGCGTTGGTCGCTTTTGTTTCGGAAACACCATATATTTT. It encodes CSVGRFCFGNTIYF.